This is a list of T cell receptor beta chains from one sample in a study of T cells in Graves' hyperthyroidism and ophthalmopathy. TCRdb re-analysed the multiplex PCR reads in MiXCR, keeping a single row per CDR3 protein. The sample holds over 350,000 distinct CDR3 sequences, around 15% seen once. The sequenced sample consisted of blood. All receptors come from a man aged 45-65 years with Graves' ophthalmopathy. Both conserved end residues are part of each CDR3. D genes are given only for firm matches. The size field is filled for only some rows; it gives once, few, many or a size class.

abundance	j_gene	d_gene	v_gene	len	CDR3aa	CDR3nt
many	TRBJ2-1	NA	TRBV9	13	CASSVRWGDEQFF	TGTGCCAGCAGCGTACGTTGGGGGGATGAGCAGTTCTTC
NA	TRBJ2-7	NA	TRBV28	11	CVSTGGYEQYF	TGTGTCAGCACCGGCGGCTACGAGCAGTACTTC
many	TRBJ1-6	NA	TRBV30	14	CAWSVDRNRSPLHF	TGTGCCTGGAGTGTAGACAGGAATCGGTCACCCCTCCACTTT
many	TRBJ2-7	TRBD2	TRBV7-9	16	CASSPPGLAGGQEQYF	TGTGCCAGCAGCCCTCCGGGACTAGCGGGAGGGCAGGAGCAGTACTTC
many	TRBJ2-7	NA	TRBV3-1	15	CASSPGFDGADEQYF	TGTGCCAGCAGCCCGGGGTTTGATGGGGCCGACGAGCAGTACTTC
many	TRBJ2-1	TRBD2	TRBV3-1	17	CASSRTSGRPTYNEQFF	TGTGCCAGCAGCCGGACTAGCGGGAGGCCTACCTACAATGAGCAGTTCTTC
many	TRBJ2-1	NA	TRBV6-1	16	CASSDFSGTRGNEQFF	TGTGCCAGCAGTGATTTTTCGGGGACCCGTGGGAATGAGCAGTTCTTC
many	TRBJ2-7	NA	TRBV20-1	13	CSARTQPPYEQYF	TGCAGTGCAAGGACCCAGCCCCCCTACGAGCAGTACTTC
many	TRBJ2-1	NA	TRBV20-1	13	CSASEQGNNEQFF	TGCAGTGCTAGCGAACAAGGAAACAATGAGCAGTTCTTC
NA	TRBJ2-3	TRBD2	TRBV10-2	15	CASRIAGGFTDTQYF	TGCGCCAGCAGGATTGCGGGAGGGTTCACAGATACGCAGTATTTT
few	TRBJ2-1	TRBD1	TRBV9	18	CASSSTISDRVIYNEQFF	TGTGCCAGCAGCAGTACAATCTCGGACAGGGTGATCTACAATGAGCAGTTCTTC
many	TRBJ1-1	NA	TRBV30	11	CAWSVKTEAFF	TGTGCCTGGAGTGTAAAAACTGAAGCTTTCTTT
many	TRBJ2-3	NA	TRBV5-1	15	CASSEEGSSTDTQYF	TGCGCCAGCAGCGAGGAGGGCTCTAGCACAGATACGCAGTATTTT
many	TRBJ2-1	TRBD2	TRBV30	12	CAGAPGRREQFF	TGTGCCGGAGCCCCCGGGAGGCGGGAGCAGTTCTTC
few	TRBJ2-7	TRBD2	TRBV27	15	CASSPIAGGGYEQYF	TGTGCCAGCAGTCCGATAGCGGGAGGAGGCTACGAGCAGTACTTC
few	TRBJ2-7	TRBD1	TRBV6-1	15	CASSPVRQGSHEQYF	TGTGCCAGCAGCCCGGTGAGACAGGGGTCCCACGAGCAGTACTTC
many	TRBJ2-1	TRBD2	TRBV20-1	14	CSAAGTSGTRSQFF	TGCAGTGCTGCCGGGACTAGCGGGACTAGGTCCCAGTTCTTC
NA	TRBJ2-7	TRBD1	TRBV6-5	15	CASSYSGTGANEQYF	TGTGCCAGCAGTTACTCCGGGACAGGGGCCAACGAGCAGTACTTC
NA	TRBJ1-3	TRBD1	TRBV5-1	16	CASSLETGGSLNTIYF	TGCGCCAGCAGCTTAGAAACAGGGGGCTCGTTGAACACCATATATTTT
few	TRBJ1-3	NA	TRBV7-9	17	CASSLVRGERSGNTIYF	TGTGCCAGCAGCTTAGTGCGGGGGGAGCGCTCTGGAAACACCATATATTTT
few	TRBJ2-2	TRBD2	TRBV4-1	17	CASSNPGLAGSTGELFF	TGCGCCAGCAGCAACCCGGGACTAGCGGGATCGACCGGGGAGCTGTTTTTT
NA	TRBJ2-7	NA	TRBV20-1	15	CSARDGSGSSYEQYF	TGCAGTGCTAGAGATGGGAGCGGGTCCTCCTACGAGCAGTACTTC
many	TRBJ2-5	TRBD2	TRBV12-3/TRBV12-4	15	CASSKLAGGLETQYF	TGTGCCAGCAGTAAACTAGCGGGAGGGCTGGAGACCCAGTACTTC
many	TRBJ1-2	TRBD1	TRBV3-1	17	CASSQDLVQGALRGYTF	TGTGCCAGCAGCCAAGATCTGGTACAGGGGGCTCTTAGGGGCTACACCTTC
many	TRBJ2-1	TRBD2	TRBV5-1	15	CASSLRSGGLYEQFF	TGCGCCAGCAGCTTGCGCTCGGGAGGGCTCTATGAGCAGTTCTTC
NA	TRBJ1-4	NA	TRBV28	14	CATLYWGTNEKLFF	TGTGCCACTCTTTACTGGGGTACTAATGAAAAACTGTTTTTT
many	TRBJ2-7	NA	TRBV4-2	13	CASSQDLLYEQYF	TGTGCCAGCAGCCAAGATCTGCTGTACGAGCAGTACTTC